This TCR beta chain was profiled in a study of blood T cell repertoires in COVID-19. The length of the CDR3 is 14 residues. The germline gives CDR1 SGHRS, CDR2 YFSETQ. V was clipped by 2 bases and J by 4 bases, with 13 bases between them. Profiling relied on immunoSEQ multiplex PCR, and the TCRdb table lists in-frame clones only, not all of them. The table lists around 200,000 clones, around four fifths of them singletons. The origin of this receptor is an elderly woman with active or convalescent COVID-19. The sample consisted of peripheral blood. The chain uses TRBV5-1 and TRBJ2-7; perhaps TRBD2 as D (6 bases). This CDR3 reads CASSFGGSRYEQYF. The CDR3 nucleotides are TGCGCCAGCAGCTTTGGGGGGTCCCGATACGAGCAGTACTTC.